These T cell receptor beta chains were read from a single sample in a study of cytomegalovirus exposure and HLA in healthy donors. The protocol was immunoSEQ multiplex PCR, while the TCRdb copy is restricted to in-frame clones and leaves out a portion. Among more than 90,000 clones listed, roughly 76% were seen once. Sequencing input: PBMCs. The origin of the receptors is a human donor in good health. Both conserved end residues are part of each CDR3. The D gene is left open where the match is weak. The size of a clone is reported for some rows only, either as once, few or many, or as a class for expanded clones.

clone_size: -; v_call: TRBV18; d_call: TRBD1; j_call: TRBJ1-1; cdr3_aa: CASSRDSITEAFF; cdr3_nt: TGTGCCAGCTCCCGGGACAGCATCACTGAAGCTTTCTTT
clone_size: -; v_call: TRBV6-6; d_call: TRBD1; j_call: TRBJ1-6; cdr3_aa: CASSSGQGGNNSPLHF; cdr3_nt: TGTGCCAGCAGTTCCGGACAGGGGGGAAATAATTCACCCCTCCACTTT
clone_size: -; v_call: TRBV19; d_call: -; j_call: TRBJ1-5; cdr3_aa: CASSIGQTLGDYEPQHF; cdr3_nt: TGTGCCAGTAGTATAGGGCAGACCCTCGGGGATTATGAGCCCCAGCATTTT
clone_size: -; v_call: TRBV19; d_call: TRBD1; j_call: TRBJ2-2; cdr3_aa: CATPGQGNTGELFF; cdr3_nt: TGTGCCACCCCCGGACAGGGGAACACCGGGGAGCTGTTTTTT
clone_size: -; v_call: TRBV18; d_call: -; j_call: TRBJ2-2; cdr3_aa: CASSPDSNTGELFF; cdr3_nt: TGTGCCAGCTCACCGGACTCGAACACCGGGGAGCTGTTTTTT
clone_size: -; v_call: TRBV7-2; d_call: TRBD1; j_call: TRBJ2-7; cdr3_aa: CASSLGGQGAYEQYF; cdr3_nt: TGTGCCAGCAGCTTAGGGGGACAGGGAGCCTACGAGCAGTACTTC
clone_size: -; v_call: TRBV5-1; d_call: -; j_call: TRBJ1-2; cdr3_aa: CASSSGGANYGYTF; cdr3_nt: TGCGCCAGCAGCTCCGGTGGAGCTAACTATGGCTACACCTTC
clone_size: -; v_call: TRBV5-1; d_call: TRBD1; j_call: TRBJ1-1; cdr3_aa: CASSPILGQLSEAFF; cdr3_nt: TGCGCCAGCAGCCCAATACTGGGACAGCTTTCTGAAGCTTTCTTT
clone_size: -; v_call: TRBV19; d_call: TRBD2; j_call: TRBJ2-2; cdr3_aa: CASSMVASGMRELFF; cdr3_nt: TGTGCCAGTAGTATGGTGGCTAGCGGGATGAGGGAGCTGTTTTTT
clone_size: -; v_call: TRBV19; d_call: -; j_call: TRBJ2-7; cdr3_aa: CATGMPGATYEQYF; cdr3_nt: TGTGCCACCGGGATGCCAGGGGCTACCTACGAGCAGTACTTC
clone_size: many; v_call: TRBV5-1; d_call: TRBD2; j_call: TRBJ2-7; cdr3_aa: CASSAGTSGPTYEQYF; cdr3_nt: TGCGCCAGCAGCGCCGGGACTAGCGGGCCGACCTACGAGCAGTACTTC
clone_size: once; v_call: TRBV5-1; d_call: TRBD1; j_call: TRBJ2-3; cdr3_aa: CASSLGRTGDNTDTQYF; cdr3_nt: TGCGCCAGCAGCTTGGGGAGGACAGGGGACAACACAGATACGCAGTATTTT
clone_size: -; v_call: TRBV11-2; d_call: -; j_call: TRBJ1-6; cdr3_aa: CASSLGFLEFSPLHF; cdr3_nt: TGTGCCAGCAGCTTAGGGTTTCTTGAGTTTTCACCCCTCCACTTT
clone_size: -; v_call: TRBV18; d_call: -; j_call: TRBJ1-4; cdr3_aa: CASSPTVPTNEKLFF; cdr3_nt: TGTGCCAGCTCACCGACAGTACCAACTAATGAAAAACTGTTTTTT
clone_size: once; v_call: TRBV5-4; d_call: -; j_call: TRBJ2-7; cdr3_aa: CASSLDNYEQYF; cdr3_nt: TGTGCCAGCAGTCTGGACAACTACGAGCAGTACTTC
clone_size: -; v_call: TRBV29-1; d_call: TRBD2; j_call: TRBJ2-3; cdr3_aa: CSGRTSGADTQYF; cdr3_nt: TGCAGCGGCCGGACTAGCGGCGCAGATACGCAGTATTTT
clone_size: -; v_call: TRBV20-1; d_call: -; j_call: TRBJ1-2; cdr3_aa: CSGSEEGYTF; cdr3_nt: TGCAGTGGGTCGGAGGAAGGCTACACCTTC
clone_size: -; v_call: TRBV11-2; d_call: -; j_call: TRBJ2-1; cdr3_aa: CASSTLARSYNEQFF; cdr3_nt: TGTGCCAGCAGCACATTAGCGCGCTCCTACAATGAGCAGTTCTTC
clone_size: -; v_call: TRBV19; d_call: -; j_call: TRBJ1-2; cdr3_aa: CASRTPDRYYGYTF; cdr3_nt: TGTGCCAGCAGAACCCCGGACAGATACTATGGCTACACCTTC
clone_size: -; v_call: TRBV19; d_call: TRBD2; j_call: TRBJ2-1; cdr3_aa: CASSMRLAGGSGFF; cdr3_nt: TGTGCCAGTAGTATGAGGCTAGCGGGGGGCTCGGGGTTCTTC
clone_size: few; v_call: TRBV11-2; d_call: TRBD2; j_call: TRBJ2-1; cdr3_aa: CASSPPPGLDSHEQFF; cdr3_nt: TGTGCCAGCAGTCCCCCCCCGGGACTAGATTCGCATGAGCAGTTCTTC
clone_size: -; v_call: TRBV27; d_call: TRBD2; j_call: TRBJ2-7; cdr3_aa: CASKTGLAGGPGTYEQYF; cdr3_nt: TGTGCCAGCAAAACCGGACTAGCGGGAGGGCCTGGAACCTACGAGCAGTACTTC
clone_size: -; v_call: TRBV4-1; d_call: -; j_call: TRBJ2-7; cdr3_aa: CASSRAVAVDEQYF; cdr3_nt: TGCGCCAGCAGCCGTGCGGTGGCTGTCGACGAGCAGTACTTC
clone_size: once; v_call: TRBV19; d_call: TRBD2; j_call: TRBJ2-6; cdr3_aa: CASSNWDGGSNVLTF; cdr3_nt: TGTGCCAGTAGCAATTGGGACGGGGGGTCCAACGTCCTGACTTTC
clone_size: few; v_call: TRBV30; d_call: -; j_call: TRBJ1-4; cdr3_aa: CAWRKTGNEKLFF; cdr3_nt: TGTGCCTGGAGGAAAACGGGTAATGAAAAACTGTTTTTT
clone_size: -; v_call: TRBV6-6; d_call: TRBD2; j_call: TRBJ2-2; cdr3_aa: CASTQVGLAGEGELFF; cdr3_nt: TGTGCCAGCACCCAAGTGGGACTAGCGGGAGAAGGGGAGCTGTTTTTT
clone_size: -; v_call: TRBV7-2; d_call: TRBD1; j_call: TRBJ1-2; cdr3_aa: CASSPTTGGYYGYTF; cdr3_nt: TGTGCCAGCAGCCCTACGACAGGGGGGTACTATGGCTACACCTTC
clone_size: -; v_call: TRBV14; d_call: -; j_call: TRBJ1-1; cdr3_aa: CASSRANRENTEAFF; cdr3_nt: TGTGCCAGCAGCCGAGCTAACAGGGAGAACACTGAAGCTTTCTTT
clone_size: -; v_call: TRBV19; d_call: -; j_call: TRBJ1-2; cdr3_aa: CASSELNYGYTF; cdr3_nt: TGTGCCAGTAGTGAGCTGAACTATGGCTACACCTTC
clone_size: -; v_call: TRBV5-3; d_call: -; j_call: TRBJ1-1; cdr3_aa: CARSRGGGLKNTEAFF; cdr3_nt: TGTGCCAGAAGCCGGGGGGGAGGACTGAAAAACACTGAAGCTTTCTTT
clone_size: -; v_call: TRBV2; d_call: -; j_call: TRBJ1-1; cdr3_aa: CASSEVSVALLNTEAFF; cdr3_nt: TGTGCCAGCAGTGAAGTCTCAGTGGCCCTTTTGAACACTGAAGCTTTCTTT
clone_size: -; v_call: TRBV7-2; d_call: -; j_call: TRBJ1-2; cdr3_aa: CASSRRGKLYYGYTF; cdr3_nt: TGTGCCAGCAGTCGGAGAGGGAAATTGTACTATGGCTACACCTTC
clone_size: -; v_call: TRBV7-6; d_call: -; j_call: TRBJ2-3; cdr3_aa: CASSLGSGSTDTQYF; cdr3_nt: TGTGCCAGCAGCTTAGGATCGGGTAGCACAGATACGCAGTATTTT
clone_size: -; v_call: TRBV19; d_call: -; j_call: TRBJ2-7; cdr3_aa: CASSINRDYEQYF; cdr3_nt: TGTGCCAGTAGTATCAATCGGGATTACGAGCAGTACTTC
clone_size: -; v_call: TRBV5-1; d_call: TRBD2; j_call: TRBJ2-7; cdr3_aa: CASSGTSGRSNEQYF; cdr3_nt: TGCGCCAGCAGCGGGACTAGCGGGAGATCTAACGAGCAGTACTTC
clone_size: -; v_call: TRBV11-1; d_call: TRBD1; j_call: TRBJ2-2; cdr3_aa: CASSLKSWTGVGTGELFF; cdr3_nt: TGTGCCAGCAGCTTAAAGAGTTGGACAGGGGTCGGCACCGGGGAGCTGTTTTTT
clone_size: -; v_call: TRBV5-1; d_call: -; j_call: TRBJ2-7; cdr3_aa: CASSLVRGWHEQYF; cdr3_nt: TGCGCCAGCAGCTTGGTCAGGGGATGGCACGAGCAGTACTTC
clone_size: -; v_call: TRBV30; d_call: -; j_call: TRBJ1-1; cdr3_aa: CAWSSGIHTEAFF; cdr3_nt: TGTGCCTGGAGCTCAGGGATTCACACTGAAGCTTTCTTT
clone_size: once; v_call: TRBV14; d_call: TRBD2; j_call: TRBJ2-1; cdr3_aa: CASSQAAGGPVEQFF; cdr3_nt: TGTGCCAGCAGCCAAGCGGCGGGAGGGCCGGTTGAGCAGTTCTTC
clone_size: -; v_call: TRBV6-6; d_call: -; j_call: TRBJ2-3; cdr3_aa: CASSYSTSHLPDTQYF; cdr3_nt: TGTGCCAGCAGTTACTCGACTTCCCACCTTCCAGATACGCAGTATTTT
clone_size: -; v_call: TRBV5-1; d_call: -; j_call: TRBJ1-2; cdr3_aa: CASSLFGAVNYGYTF; cdr3_nt: TGCGCCAGCAGCTTGTTTGGGGCGGTTAACTATGGCTACACCTTC